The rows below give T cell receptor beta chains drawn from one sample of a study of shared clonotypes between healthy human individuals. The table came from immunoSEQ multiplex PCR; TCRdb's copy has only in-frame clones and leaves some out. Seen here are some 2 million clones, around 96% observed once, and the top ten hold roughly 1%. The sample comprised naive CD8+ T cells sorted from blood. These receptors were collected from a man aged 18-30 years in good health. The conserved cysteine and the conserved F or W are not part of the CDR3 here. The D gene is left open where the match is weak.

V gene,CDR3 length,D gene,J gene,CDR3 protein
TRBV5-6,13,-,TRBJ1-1,ASSLGGVTDTEAF
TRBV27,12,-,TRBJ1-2,ASSVGGASYGYT
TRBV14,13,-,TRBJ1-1,ASSPDGVGDTEAF
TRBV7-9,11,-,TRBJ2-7,ASSGWGPYEQY
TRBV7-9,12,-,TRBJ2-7,ASSWTIINDEQY
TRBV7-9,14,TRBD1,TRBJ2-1,ASSTRQGSSYNEQF
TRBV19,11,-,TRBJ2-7,ASSTAGTYEQY
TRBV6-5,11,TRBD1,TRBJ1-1,ASSLTGGTEAF
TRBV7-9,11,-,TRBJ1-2,ASNLGGDYGYT
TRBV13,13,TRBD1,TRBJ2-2,ASSTDRVYTGELF
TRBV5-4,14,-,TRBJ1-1,ASSLDLAAMNTEAF
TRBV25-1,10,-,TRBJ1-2,ASSGANYGYT
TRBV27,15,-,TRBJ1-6,ASSSSWGEWTGSPLH
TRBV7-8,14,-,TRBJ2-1,ASSPTGLAVYNEQF
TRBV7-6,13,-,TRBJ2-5,ASSPPTHREETQY
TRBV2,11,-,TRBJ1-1,ASMAGTGTEAF
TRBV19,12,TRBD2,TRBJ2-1,ASSARTSRNEQF
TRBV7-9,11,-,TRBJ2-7,ASMRSPTSEQY
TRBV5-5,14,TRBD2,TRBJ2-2,ASSLVPGGPIGELF
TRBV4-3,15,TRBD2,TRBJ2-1,ASSQGTSASSYNEQF
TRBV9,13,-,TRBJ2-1,ASSVSGGSGNEQF
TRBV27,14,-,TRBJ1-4,ASSLSDGTFNEKLF
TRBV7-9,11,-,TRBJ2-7,ASGAQGHYEQY
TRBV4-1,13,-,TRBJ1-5,ASSQRRFGDQPQH
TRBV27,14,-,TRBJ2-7,ASSLVGPGSSYEQY
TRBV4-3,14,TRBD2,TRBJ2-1,ASSQDGAGGPNEQF
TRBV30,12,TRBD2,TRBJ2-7,AWKRLAGLHEQY
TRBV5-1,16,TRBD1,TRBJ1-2,ASSFDIWDSSSNYGYT
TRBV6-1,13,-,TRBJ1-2,ASSTKLGVNYGYT